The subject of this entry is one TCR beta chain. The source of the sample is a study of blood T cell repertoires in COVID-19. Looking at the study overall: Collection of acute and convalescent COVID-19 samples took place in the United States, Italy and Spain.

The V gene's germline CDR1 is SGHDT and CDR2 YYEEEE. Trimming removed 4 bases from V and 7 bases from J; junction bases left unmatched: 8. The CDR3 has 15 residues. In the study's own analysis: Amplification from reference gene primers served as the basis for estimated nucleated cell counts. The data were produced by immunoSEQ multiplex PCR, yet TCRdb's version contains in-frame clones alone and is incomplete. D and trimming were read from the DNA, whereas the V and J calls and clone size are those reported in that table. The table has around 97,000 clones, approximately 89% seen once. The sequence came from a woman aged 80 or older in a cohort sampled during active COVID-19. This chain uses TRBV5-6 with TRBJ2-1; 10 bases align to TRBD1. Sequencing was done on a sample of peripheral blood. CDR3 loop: CASSRRDRGGNEQFF. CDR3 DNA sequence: TGTGCCAGCAGCCGCCGGGACAGGGGAGGGAATGAGCAGTTCTTC.